The next 21 T cell receptor beta chains were all read from a single sample in a study of blood T cell repertoires in COVID-19. Data came from immunoSEQ multiplex PCR; TCRdb stores just in-frame clones and leaves some out. The sample includes roughly 200,000 clones, around 80% of them seen just once. Sample: peripheral blood. These receptors were collected from an older woman with acute or convalescent COVID-19.

This rearrangement joins TRBV19 to TRBJ2-2; TRBD1 matches 8 bases. With V trimmed by 4 bases and J by 2 bases, 6 bases remained unmatched. The germline CDR1 and CDR2 sequences are LNHDA and SQIVND (reference sequence). This CDR3 contains 16 residues. Here the CDR3 DNA reads TGTGCCAGTAGTACCGGGACAGGCTTTAACACCGGGGAGCTGTTTTTT. It encodes CASSTGTGFNTGELFF.

This clone was seen a single time. The V call is TRBV11-3, the J call TRBJ2-3; 9 bases agree with TRBD1. The germline gives CDR1 SGHNT, CDR2 YENEEA. The J segment lost 6 bases and the V segment lost 5 bases, leaving 6 bases of the junction unmatched. This CDR3 comprises 14 residues. The CDR3, as DNA: TGTGCCAGCAGCCCACAGGGGGCGAAGGATACGCAGTATTTT. It yields the protein CASSPQGAKDTQYF.

The chain employs TRBV19 and TRBJ2-5; 11 nucleotides agree with TRBD2. The CDR3 spans 16 residues. V was clipped by 1 base and J by 5 bases; unmatched bases: 6. Germline lookup yields CDR1 LNHDA and CDR2 SQIVND (reference sequence). The CDR3 DNA follows: TGTGCCAGTAGTATAGTCAGGACTAGCGGGTTGGAGACCCAGTACTTC. Translated: CASSIVRTSGLETQYF.

The chain combines TRBV3-1 (or the pseudogene TRBV3-2) with TRBJ1-4, with a tentative D call TRBD1 (6 bases). CDR1 LGHDT and CDR2 YNNKEL come from the germline V gene (reference sequence). The V end was cut by 4 bases, the J end by 8 bases, with 17 bases between. The CDR3 extends over 15 amino acids. CDR3 residues: CASSPPGQIGEKLFF. In DNA, the CDR3 is TGTGCCAGCAGCCCCCCGGGACAAATTGGAGAAAAACTGTTTTTT.

The rearrangement uses TRBV28 and TRBJ1-2, with 12 bases identical to TRBD1. This CDR3 region has 13 residues. Per germline, CDR1 MDHEN and CDR2 SYDVKM. J gave up 4 bases and V 8 bases, and 2 bases lay outside the gene matches. The CDR3 is CASWGQGAYGYTF. The CDR3 nucleotides are TGTGCCAGCTGGGGACAGGGGGCCTATGGCTACACCTTC.

The chain couples TRBV5-8 to TRBJ2-5; D possibly corresponds to TRBD2 (6 bases). The V end was cut by 0 bases, the J end by 5 bases, with 14 bases between. The CDR3 length is 15 residues. Germline CDR1 SGHTS, CDR2 YDEGEE. The CDR3 region has the DNA TGTGCCAGCAGCTTGGGACTAGGGACGCGCGAGACCCAGTACTTC. Translating it yields CASSLGLGTRETQYF.

V and J are TRBV7-3 and TRBJ2-1, with unresolved D. The V gene lost 4 bases and the J gene lost 6 bases, with 13 bases spanning the gap. Germline V gives CDR1 SGHTA, CDR2 FQGTGA. The CDR3 contains 14 residues. CDR3 DNA: TGTGCCAGCAGCTCCGGCCCCGACTCCAATGAGCAGTTCTTC. This gives the protein CASSSGPDSNEQFF.

This rearrangement joins TRBV2 to TRBJ1-2, with D unclear. The V gene's germline CDR1 is SNHLY and CDR2 FYNNEI. The CDR3 runs 12 residues. V gave up 6 bases and J gave up 8 bases, with 13 bases separating them. CDR3 nucleotide sequence: TGTGCCAGCAGAGCCGAGGAAGGCGGCTACACCTTC. Protein product: CASRAEEGGYTF.

This chain uses TRBV19 with TRBJ1-1; 7 nucleotides align to TRBD1. This CDR3 is 16 amino acids long. With V trimmed by 3 bases and J by 1 base, 8 bases remained unmatched. CDR1 is LNHDA, CDR2 SQIVND, per germline (reference sequence). The CDR3 region has the DNA TGTGCCAGTAGTATCTCGTTCCGGACAGGGAACACTGAAGCTTTCTTT. This gives the protein CASSISFRTGNTEAFF.

V usage is TRBV24-1 and J usage is TRBJ2-2, with 8 bases identical to TRBD1. The CDR3 is 14 amino acids. After removal of 7 bases from V and 6 bases from J, the junction contained 6 bases not matched to a gene. Germline lookup yields CDR1 KGHDR and CDR2 SFDVKD. The CDR3 nucleotides read TGTGCCACCAGAATGACAGGGGAATCCGGGGAGCTGTTTTTT. This sequence encodes CATRMTGESGELFF.

The rearrangement joins TRBV18 to TRBJ1-5; 10 bases match TRBD1. This CDR3 has 15 amino acids. Germline V gives CDR1 KGHSH, CDR2 LQKENI. With 6 bases clipped from V and 6 bases from J, the junction kept 8 bases outside the gene matches. The CDR3 reads CASSEDRGTTQPQHF. The CDR3 coding sequence is TGTGCCAGCTCGGAGGACAGGGGGACCACTCAGCCCCAGCATTTT.

V and J are TRBV28 and TRBJ1-2; weak D call: TRBD1 (6 bases). This CDR3 is built from 12 residues. CDR1 is MDHEN, CDR2 SYDVKM, per germline. The V end lost 5 bases, the J end lost 12 bases, and 16 bases lay between the germline ends. The CDR3 is CASSTSTRDNTF. The CDR3 nucleotides read TGTGCCAGCAGTACCTCAACGAGGGACAACACCTTC.

A few counts support this clone. This rearrangement joins TRBV5-4 to TRBJ2-7; 7 nucleotides line up with TRBD1. From germline, CDR1 is SGHNT and CDR2 YYREEE (reference sequence). With 0 bases clipped from V and 2 bases from J, the junction kept 5 bases outside the gene matches. CDR3 length: 15 residues. The CDR3 sequence: CASSLEGGETYEQYF. In DNA, the CDR3 is TGTGCCAGCAGCTTGGAAGGGGGCGAGACCTACGAGCAGTACTTC.

This chain connects TRBV7-9 to TRBJ1-5; D gene uncertain. V lost 2 bases to trimming and J lost 5 bases, with 4 bases between them. The CDR3 runs to 12 residues. The germline CDR1 and CDR2 sequences are SEHNR and FQNEAQ (reference sequence). The CDR3: CASSLPDQPQHF. Written as DNA, the CDR3 is TGTGCCAGCAGCTTACCGGATCAGCCCCAGCATTTT.

This rearrangement joins TRBV5-4 to TRBJ2-3, with 9 bases fitting TRBD2. This CDR3 has 16 amino acids. Germline trimming cut 0 bases from V and 4 bases from J; bases unmatched to any gene: 6. Germline CDR1 is SGHNT and CDR2 is YYREEE (reference sequence). The CDR3 coding sequence is TGTGCCAGCAGCTTGGCCGGCGGGAGGGCCGCAGATACGCAGTATTTT. This gives the protein CASSLAGGRAADTQYF.

In the case of this clone: Different DNA sequences within this sample yield the same CDR3. This rearrangement joins TRBV18 to TRBJ1-2; a possible D gene is TRBD1 (6 bases). Trimming shortened V by 4 bases and J by 0 bases, and 9 bases separated the two germline ends. The CDR3 covers 14 residues. CDR1 is KGHSH, CDR2 LQKENI, per germline. The CDR3 is CASSQDSSNYGYTF. The CDR3 nucleotides are TGTGCCAGCTCACAGGACAGCTCTAACTATGGCTACACCTTC.

The V call is TRBV4-1, the J call TRBJ1-6; perhaps TRBD1 as D (5 bases). The germline CDR1 and CDR2 sequences are MGHRA and YSYEKL. Trimming removed 4 bases from V and 0 bases from J, with 10 bases in between. This CDR3 comprises 16 residues. CDR3 region: CASSLRQSSYNSPLHF. The CDR3 DNA is TGCGCCAGCAGCCTAAGACAGAGCTCCTATAATTCACCCCTCCACTTT.

For the CDR3, the DNA is TGTGCCAGCAGGCGTCAACAGGGGACCTCCTACGAGCAGTACTTC. Translating it yields CASRRQQGTSYEQYF. The rearrangement links TRBV28 to TRBJ2-7, with 7 bases that match TRBD1. Germline V CDR1 and CDR2: MDHEN, SYDVKM. CDR3 length: 15 amino acids. Losses at the gene ends were 6 bases for V and 0 bases for J; bases not matched to a gene: 8.

Of note for this clone: Compared with germline, one end of the junction differs, possibly owing to a read error. The V gene is TRBV7-7, the J gene TRBJ2-7; 8 bases fit TRBD2. Germline CDR1 and CDR2: SSHAT and FNYEAQ (reference sequence). The CDR3 runs 13 residues. CDR3 residues: CASSLAAGGEQYF. The CDR3 DNA reads TGTGCTAGCAGCTTAGCGGCGGGGGGAGAGCAGTACTTC. The variable domain in full, completed from reference TRBV7-7 and TRBJ2-7, reads GAGVSQSPRYKVTKRGQDVTLRCDPISSHATLYWYQQALGQGPEFLTYFNYEAQPDKSGLPSDRFSAERPEGSISTLTIQRTEQRDSAMYRCASSLAAGGEQYFGPGTRLTVT.

The gene calls are TRBV4-1 and TRBJ2-7; 13 nucleotides agree with TRBD2. V lost 4 bases to trimming and J lost 4 bases; unmatched junction nucleotides: 7. CDR3 size: 16 residues. The V gene's germline CDR1 is MGHRA and CDR2 YSYEKL. In nucleotides, the CDR3 is TGCGCCAGCAGCCCACTAGGGACTAGCGGGATTTACGAGCAGTACTTC. Its protein product is CASSPLGTSGIYEQYF.

The rearrangement links TRBV28 to TRBJ1-2, with unresolved D. Germline V gene data show CDR1 as MDHEN and CDR2 as SYDVKM. This CDR3 has 12 amino acids. Deletions cut 2 bases from V and 8 bases from J, with 9 bases between. This CDR3 reads CASSLQAYGYTF. CDR3 in DNA: TGTGCCAGCAGTTTACAGGCCTACGGCTACACCTTC.